The next 10 T cell receptor beta chains were all read from a single sample in a study of blood T cells in healthy people across ages. Primed by a sample-barcoded 5' primer and a J-beta primer mix, a second PCR proceeded for about 7 to 11 cycles. Using its own MiXCR run on the 5' RACE reads, TCRdb lists one record per CDR3 protein. In the table there are roughly 800,000 distinct CDR3 sequences, 55% to 75% of which are singletons. What was sequenced was blood. Source of these receptors: a young man in good health.

The chain couples TRBV12-3 or TRBV12-4 to TRBJ2-1, with D possibly matching TRBD2 (6 bases). This CDR3 is 17 amino acids long. Trimming removed 5 bases at V and 6 bases at J, with 23 bases between. The CDR3 region has the DNA TGTGCCAGCAGTCCGGGACTGAACCATTTTCGGGGCAATGAGCAGTTCTTC. Translation: CASSPGLNHFRGNEQFF.

The CDR3 DNA sequence: TGCAGCGTTGTGGTAGCACCCCACGAGCAGTTCTTC. Translating it yields CSVVVAPHEQFF. The chain employs TRBV29-1 and TRBJ2-1; D gene unclear. This CDR3 has 12 amino acids. Germline V gene data show CDR1 as SQVTM and CDR2 as ANQGSEA. V lost 4 bases to trimming and J lost 10 bases, with 14 bases between them.

This clonotype has only a few counts. The chain combines TRBV9 with TRBJ2-1, with 9 bases aligning to TRBD2. There are 17 residues in the CDR3. Germline trimming cut 0 bases from V and 4 bases from J; bases unmatched to any gene: 8. Germline loops: CDR1 SGDLS, CDR2 YYNGEE. In DNA, the CDR3 is TGTGCCAGCAGCGTAGATCCAGCGGGAGGACTTTACAATGAGCAGTTCTTC. The encoded protein is CASSVDPAGGLYNEQFF.

The chain links TRBV4-1 to TRBJ2-5; TRBD1 matches 10 bases. The J call is in doubt because the DNA end fits TRBJ2-7 better. The CDR3 loop spans 16 amino acids. Germline V lookup: CDR1 MGHRA, CDR2 YSYEKL. The chain's CDR3 is CASSLTTGTGVYEQYF. The CDR3 DNA sequence: TGCGCCAGCAGCCTAACCACCGGGACAGGGGTATACGAGCAGTACTTC.

V is TRBV20-1 and J is TRBJ2-5; 13 nucleotides align to TRBD2. This CDR3 region has 16 residues. Unmatched junction bases numbered 9, after V lost 1 base and J lost 7 bases. Germline V lookup: CDR1 DFQATT, CDR2 SNEGSKA (reference sequence). This chain's CDR3 is CSARAAGTSGAGTQYF. CDR3 nucleotide sequence: TGCAGTGCTAGAGCTGCCGGGACTAGCGGGGCCGGGACCCAGTACTTC.

V usage is TRBV4-2 and J usage is TRBJ2-5; D not certain. The CDR3 totals 14 residues. Germline CDR1 is LGHNA and CDR2 is YNFKEQ. Trimming pared 4 bases from V and 7 bases from J, leaving 16 bases between. The CDR3 sequence is CASSPHNLEATQYF. For the CDR3, the DNA is TGTGCCAGCAGCCCCCACAACTTAGAGGCGACCCAGTACTTC.

This chain uses TRBV20-1 with TRBJ2-4; D unresolved. Germline V gene data show CDR1 as DFQATT and CDR2 as SNEGSKA (reference sequence). There are 11 residues in the CDR3. The ends were cut back, 3 bases at V and 7 bases at J, with 7 bases in the middle. The CDR3 here is CSASMLNIQYF. The CDR3 nucleotides read TGCAGTGCTAGCATGTTGAACATTCAGTACTTC.

The V gene is TRBV30, the J gene TRBJ2-7, with D tentatively TRBD2 (5 bases). CDR1 and CDR2 from the germline V gene are GTSNPN and SVGIG (reference sequence). Trimming took off 1 base at V and 1 base at J, with 8 bases between the two ends. The CDR3 is 13 amino acids. CDR3 sequence (DNA): TGTGCCTGGAGTGACGGGGTTTCCTACGAGCAGTACTTC. Translation: CAWSDGVSYEQYF.

The chain has TRBV20-1 and TRBJ1-1; 9 bases map to TRBD1. The germline gives CDR1 DFQATT, CDR2 SNEGSKA (reference sequence). With V trimmed by 0 bases and J by 4 bases, 0 bases remained unmatched. The CDR3 covers 13 residues. CDR3 coding DNA: TGCAGTGCTAGAGAGACAGGGGGCACTGAAGCTTTCTTT. Its translation is CSARETGGTEAFF.

This clonotype was recorded many times. The chain joins TRBV20-1 to TRBJ2-7; 11 bases line up with TRBD2. The CDR3 contains 14 residues. Per the germline V gene, CDR1 is DFQATT and CDR2 is SNEGSKA (reference sequence). V shed 6 bases, J shed 5 bases, and the junction held 9 bases outside the gene matches. The CDR3 nucleotides read TGCAGTGCCCTACAGGGGACTAGCGGCGACGAGCAGTACTTC. It translates to CSALQGTSGDEQYF.